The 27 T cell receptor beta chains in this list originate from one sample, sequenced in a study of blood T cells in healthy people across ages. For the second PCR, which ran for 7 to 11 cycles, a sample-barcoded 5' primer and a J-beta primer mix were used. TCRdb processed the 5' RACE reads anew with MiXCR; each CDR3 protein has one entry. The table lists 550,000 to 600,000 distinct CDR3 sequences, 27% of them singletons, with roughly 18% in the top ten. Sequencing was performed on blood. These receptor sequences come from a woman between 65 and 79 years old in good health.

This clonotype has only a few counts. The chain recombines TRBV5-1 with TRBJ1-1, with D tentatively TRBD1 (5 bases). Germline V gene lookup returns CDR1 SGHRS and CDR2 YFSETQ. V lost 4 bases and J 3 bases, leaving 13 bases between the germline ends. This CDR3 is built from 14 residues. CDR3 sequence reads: CASSPHTGDTEAFF. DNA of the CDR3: TGCGCCAGCAGCCCCCACACAGGAGACACTGAAGCTTTCTTT.

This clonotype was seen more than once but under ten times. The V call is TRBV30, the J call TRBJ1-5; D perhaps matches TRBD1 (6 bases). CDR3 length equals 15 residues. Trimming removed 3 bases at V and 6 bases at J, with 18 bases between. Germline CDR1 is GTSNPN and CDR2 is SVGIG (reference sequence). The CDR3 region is CAWSINRVKGQPQHF. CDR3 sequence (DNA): TGTGCCTGGAGCATAAACAGGGTAAAGGGTCAGCCCCAGCATTTT. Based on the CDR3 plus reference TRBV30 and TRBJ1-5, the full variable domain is SQTIHQWPATLVQPVGSPLSLECTVEGTSNPNLYWYRQAAGRGLQLLFYSVGIGQISSEVPQNLSASRPQDRQFILSSKKLLLSDSGFYLCAWSINRVKGQPQHFGDGTRLSIL.

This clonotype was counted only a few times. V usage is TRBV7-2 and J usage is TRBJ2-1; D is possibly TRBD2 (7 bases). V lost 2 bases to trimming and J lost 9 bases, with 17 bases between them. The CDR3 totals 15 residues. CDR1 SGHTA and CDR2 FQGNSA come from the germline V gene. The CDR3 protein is CASSLLRGGASEQFF. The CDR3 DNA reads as TGTGCCAGCAGCTTATTGCGAGGGGGGGCCAGTGAGCAGTTCTTC.

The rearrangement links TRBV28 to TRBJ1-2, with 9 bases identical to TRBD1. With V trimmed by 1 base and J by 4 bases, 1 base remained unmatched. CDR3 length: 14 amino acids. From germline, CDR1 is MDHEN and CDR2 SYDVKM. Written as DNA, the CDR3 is TGTGCCAGCAGTTTATCGACAGGGGGCTATGGCTACACCTTC. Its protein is CASSLSTGGYGYTF.

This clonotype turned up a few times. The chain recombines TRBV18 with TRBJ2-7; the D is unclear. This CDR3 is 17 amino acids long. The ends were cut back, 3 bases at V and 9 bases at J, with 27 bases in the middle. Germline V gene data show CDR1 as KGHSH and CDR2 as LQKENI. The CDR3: CASSPEEHLLSYERQYF. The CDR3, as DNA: TGTGCCAGCTCACCGGAAGAACACCTCCTTTCCTACGAGCGGCAGTACTTC.

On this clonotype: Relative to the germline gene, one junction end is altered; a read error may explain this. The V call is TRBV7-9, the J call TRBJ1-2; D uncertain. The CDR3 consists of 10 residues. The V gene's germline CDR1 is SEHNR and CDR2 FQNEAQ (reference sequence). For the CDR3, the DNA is TGTGCCAGCAGCTTAGAAACGGCAATCTTC. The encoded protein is CASSLETAIF.

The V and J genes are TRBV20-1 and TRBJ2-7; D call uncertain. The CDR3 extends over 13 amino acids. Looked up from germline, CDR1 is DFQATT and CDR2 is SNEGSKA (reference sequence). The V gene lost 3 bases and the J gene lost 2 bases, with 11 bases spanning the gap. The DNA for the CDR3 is TGCAGTGCTAGTACGTCGATGCCCTACGAGCAGTACTTC. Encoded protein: CSASTSMPYEQYF.

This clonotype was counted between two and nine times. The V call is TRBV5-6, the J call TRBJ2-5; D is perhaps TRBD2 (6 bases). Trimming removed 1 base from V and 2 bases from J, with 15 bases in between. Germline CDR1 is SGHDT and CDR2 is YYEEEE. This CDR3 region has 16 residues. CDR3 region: CASSLLGAGKQETQYF. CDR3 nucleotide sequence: TGTGCCAGCAGCTTGCTAGGAGCGGGTAAACAAGAGACCCAGTACTTC.

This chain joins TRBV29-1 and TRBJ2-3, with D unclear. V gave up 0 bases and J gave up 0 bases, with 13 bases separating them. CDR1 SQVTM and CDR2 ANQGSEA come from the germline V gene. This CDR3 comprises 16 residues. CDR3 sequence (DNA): TGCAGCGTTGAAGAAGGGCTGAGATCGAGCACAGATACGCAGTATTTT. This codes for CSVEEGLRSSTDTQYF.

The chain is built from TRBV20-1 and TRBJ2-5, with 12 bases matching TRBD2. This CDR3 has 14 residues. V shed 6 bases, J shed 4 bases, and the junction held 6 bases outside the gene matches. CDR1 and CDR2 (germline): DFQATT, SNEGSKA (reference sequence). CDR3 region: CSARTTSGRETQYF. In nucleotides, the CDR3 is TGCAGTGCCAGAACGACTAGCGGGAGAGAGACCCAGTACTTC.

CDR3 nucleotide sequence: TGTGCCAGCAGTTTATTTGGAGGGGACCGGCAGCCCCAGCATTTT. It is translated as CASSLFGGDRQPQHF. The chain joins TRBV12-3 or TRBV12-4 to TRBJ1-5, with TRBD1 as a possible D gene (5 bases). The CDR3 has 15 amino acids. V shed 2 bases and J shed 7 bases, with 15 bases lying between them.

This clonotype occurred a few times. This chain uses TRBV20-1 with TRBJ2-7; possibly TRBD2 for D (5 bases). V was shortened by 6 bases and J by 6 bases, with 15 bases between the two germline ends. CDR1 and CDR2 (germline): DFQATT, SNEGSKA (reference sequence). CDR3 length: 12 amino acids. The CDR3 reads CSATESGSEQYF. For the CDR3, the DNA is TGCAGTGCCACCGAGTCGGGGAGCGAGCAGTACTTC.

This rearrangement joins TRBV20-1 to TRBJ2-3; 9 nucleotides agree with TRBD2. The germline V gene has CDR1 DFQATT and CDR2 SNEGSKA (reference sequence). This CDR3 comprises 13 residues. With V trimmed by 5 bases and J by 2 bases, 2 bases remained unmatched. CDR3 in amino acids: CSAGTSLTDTQYF. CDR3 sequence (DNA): TGCAGTGCTGGGACTAGCCTCACAGATACGCAGTATTTT.

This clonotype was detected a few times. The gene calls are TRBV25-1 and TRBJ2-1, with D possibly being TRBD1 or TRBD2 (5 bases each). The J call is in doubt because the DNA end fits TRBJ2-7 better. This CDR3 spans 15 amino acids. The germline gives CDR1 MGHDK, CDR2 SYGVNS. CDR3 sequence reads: CASSVRGLGSYEQYF. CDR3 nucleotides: TGTGCCAGCAGTGTTCGGGGCTTAGGCTCCTACGAGCAGTACTTC.

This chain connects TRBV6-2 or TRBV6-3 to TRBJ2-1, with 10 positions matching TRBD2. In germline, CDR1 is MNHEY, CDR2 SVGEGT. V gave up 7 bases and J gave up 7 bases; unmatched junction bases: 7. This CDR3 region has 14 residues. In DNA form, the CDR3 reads TGTGCCAGCAATAGCGGGGGGCCTGTGAATGAGCAGTTCTTC. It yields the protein CASNSGGPVNEQFF.

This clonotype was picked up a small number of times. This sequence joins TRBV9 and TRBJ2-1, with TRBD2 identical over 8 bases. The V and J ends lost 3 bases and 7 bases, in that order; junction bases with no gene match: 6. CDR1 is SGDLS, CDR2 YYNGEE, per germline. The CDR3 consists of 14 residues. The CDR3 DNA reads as TGTGCCAGCAGCGCGACTAGCGCGAGGAATGAGCAGTTCTTC. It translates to CASSATSARNEQFF.

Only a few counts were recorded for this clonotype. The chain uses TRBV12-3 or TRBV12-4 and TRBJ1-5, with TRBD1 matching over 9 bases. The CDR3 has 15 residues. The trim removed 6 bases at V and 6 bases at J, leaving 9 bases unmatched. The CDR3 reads CASSLQGTGFQPQHF. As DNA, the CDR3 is TGTGCCAGCAGCCTCCAGGGGACAGGGTTTCAGCCCCAGCATTTT.

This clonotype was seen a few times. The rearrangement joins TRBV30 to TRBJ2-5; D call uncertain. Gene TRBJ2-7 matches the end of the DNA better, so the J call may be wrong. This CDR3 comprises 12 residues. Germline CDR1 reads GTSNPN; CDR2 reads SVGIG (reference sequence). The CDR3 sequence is CAWSRIVNEQYF. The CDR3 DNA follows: TGTGCCTGGAGTCGCATTGTAAACGAGCAGTACTTC.

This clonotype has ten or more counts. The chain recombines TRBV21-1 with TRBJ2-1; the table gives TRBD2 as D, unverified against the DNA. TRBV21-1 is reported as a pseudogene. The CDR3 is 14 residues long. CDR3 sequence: CASSREAVWNEQFF. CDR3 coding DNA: TGTGCCAGCAGCAGGGAGGCGGTTTGGAATGAGCAGTTCTTC.

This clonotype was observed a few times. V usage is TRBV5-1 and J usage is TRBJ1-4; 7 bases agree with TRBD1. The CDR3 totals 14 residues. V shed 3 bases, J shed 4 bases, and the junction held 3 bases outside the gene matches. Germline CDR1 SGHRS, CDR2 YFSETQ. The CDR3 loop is CASSWGQLNEKLFF. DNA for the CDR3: TGCGCCAGCAGCTGGGGACAGCTTAATGAAAAACTGTTTTTT. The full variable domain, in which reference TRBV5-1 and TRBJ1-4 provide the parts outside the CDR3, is KAGVTQTPRYLIKTRGQQVTLSCSPISGHRSVSWYQQTPGQGLQFLFEYFSETQRNKGNFPGRFSGRQFSNSRSEMNVSTLELGDSALYLCASSWGQLNEKLFFGSGTQLSVL.

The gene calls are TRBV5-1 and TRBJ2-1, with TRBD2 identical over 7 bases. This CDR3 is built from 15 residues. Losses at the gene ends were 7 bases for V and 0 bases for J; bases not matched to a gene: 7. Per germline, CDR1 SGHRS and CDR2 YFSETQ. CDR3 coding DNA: TGCGCCAGCGAAGAGCGGGGTGGCTCCTACAATGAGCAGTTCTTC. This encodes CASEERGGSYNEQFF. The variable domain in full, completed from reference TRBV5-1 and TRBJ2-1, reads KAGVTQTPRYLIKTRGQQVTLSCSPISGHRSVSWYQQTPGQGLQFLFEYFSETQRNKGNFPGRFSGRQFSNSRSEMNVSTLELGDSALYLCASEERGGSYNEQFFGPGTRLTVL.

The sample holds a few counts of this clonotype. The CDR3 bases are TGCGCCAGCAGCCAAGGTCCGAGCGGGGAGTACGAGCAGTACTTC. This translates into CASSQGPSGEYEQYF. The chain links TRBV4-3 to TRBJ2-7; 7 bases align to TRBD2. CDR1 LGHNA and CDR2 YSLEER come from the germline V gene. The CDR3 runs to 15 residues. V lost 1 base, J lost 4 bases, and 7 bases stayed unmatched.

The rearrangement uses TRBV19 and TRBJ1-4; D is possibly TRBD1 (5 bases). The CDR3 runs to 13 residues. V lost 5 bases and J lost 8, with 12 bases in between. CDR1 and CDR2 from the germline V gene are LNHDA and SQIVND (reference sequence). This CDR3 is CASSVNGGEKLFF. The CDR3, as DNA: TGTGCCAGTAGTGTGAACGGGGGGGAAAAACTGTTTTTT.

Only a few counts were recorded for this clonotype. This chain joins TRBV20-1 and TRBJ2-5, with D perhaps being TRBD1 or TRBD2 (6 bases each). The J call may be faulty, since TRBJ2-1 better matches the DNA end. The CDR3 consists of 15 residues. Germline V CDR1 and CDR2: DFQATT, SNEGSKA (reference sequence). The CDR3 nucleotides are TGCAGTCTCAGGACCGGGGGCCCTACTTACAATGAGCAGTTCTTC. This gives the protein CSLRTGGPTYNEQFF.

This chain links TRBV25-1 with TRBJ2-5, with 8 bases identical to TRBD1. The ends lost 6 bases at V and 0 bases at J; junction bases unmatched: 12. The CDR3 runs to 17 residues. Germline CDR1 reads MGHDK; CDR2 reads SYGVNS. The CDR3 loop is CASSSGTGYSYQETQYF. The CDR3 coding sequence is TGTGCCAGCAGCTCCGGGACAGGTTACTCGTACCAAGAGACCCAGTACTTC.

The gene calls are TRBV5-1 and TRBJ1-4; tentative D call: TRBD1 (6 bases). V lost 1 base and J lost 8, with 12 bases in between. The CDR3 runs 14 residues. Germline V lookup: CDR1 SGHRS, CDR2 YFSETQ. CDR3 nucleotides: TGCGCCAGCAGCTTGTCAGGGGTGGGGGAAAAACTGTTTTTT. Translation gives CASSLSGVGEKLFF.

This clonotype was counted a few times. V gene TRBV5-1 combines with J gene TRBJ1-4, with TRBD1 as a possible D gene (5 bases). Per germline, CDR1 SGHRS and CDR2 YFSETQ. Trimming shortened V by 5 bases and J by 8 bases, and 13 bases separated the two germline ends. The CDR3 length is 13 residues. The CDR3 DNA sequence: TGCGCCAGCAGTCATGGGGCTGGGGAAAAACTGTTTTTT. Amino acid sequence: CASSHGAGEKLFF.